The 21 T cell receptor beta chains below were found in one sample sequenced in a study of cytomegalovirus exposure and HLA in healthy donors (dated by TCRdb to the late 2010s). The method was the immunoSEQ multiplex PCR assay. For the multiplex PCR, a mixture combining 60 forward primers for TCR Vbeta segments and 13 reverse primers for TCR Jbeta segments was used. What TCRdb holds here is the immuneACCESS table cut down to in-frame rearrangements. Part of the clones is not present; checked against another copy, under half of the missing clones reflect an unresolved V gene, and the others are unexplained. The sample yields 150,000 to 200,000 clones; 75% to 85% were counted once. The ten largest clonotypes hold 6% to 8% of the sample. Sequenced input: PBMCs. The source of these receptors is a male donor in good health and CMV-seropositive.

This clone has only one observation. The rearrangement links TRBV5-1 to TRBJ2-5; 7 nucleotides align to TRBD1. Germline CDR1 SGHRS, CDR2 YFSETQ. Trimming at V came to 0 bases and at J to 5 bases, leaving 7 bases not matched to a gene. This CDR3 has 15 residues. CDR3 in amino acids: CASSLGQGIVETQYF. The CDR3 DNA reads TGCGCCAGCAGCTTGGGACAGGGTATTGTTGAGACCCAGTACTTC.

The chain couples TRBV6-6 to TRBJ1-4; the match to TRBD1 covers 8 bases. Germline values: CDR1 MNHNY, CDR2 SVGAGI (reference sequence). Trimming took 6 bases from V and 5 from J; bases not matched to a gene: 5. CDR3 size: 14 residues. CDR3 DNA: TGTGCCAGCAGATGGACAGGGTCCAATGAAAAACTGTTTTTT. Encoded protein: CASRWTGSNEKLFF.

The rearrangement joins TRBV5-1 to TRBJ1-2, with 9 bases fitting TRBD1. The V gene's germline CDR1 is SGHRS and CDR2 YFSETQ. The CDR3 spans 18 residues. The V segment lost 0 bases and the J segment 8 bases; nucleotides outside the gene matches: 17. CDR3 sequence (DNA): TGCGCCAGCAGCTTGGCCAGGGGGACAGGGAGGACTGGAGGGGGCTACACCTTC. This gives the protein CASSLARGTGRTGGGYTF. Full variable domain (remainder filled in from reference TRBV5-1 and TRBJ1-2): KAGVTQTPRYLIKTRGQQVTLSCSPISGHRSVSWYQQTPGQGLQFLFEYFSETQRNKGNFPGRFSGRQFSNSRSEMNVSTLELGDSALYLCASSLARGTGRTGGGYTFGSGTRLTVV.

This chain joins TRBV5-4 and TRBJ2-5; 9 nucleotides agree with TRBD1. Germline assignment: CDR1 SGHNT and CDR2 YYREEE (reference sequence). This CDR3 has 14 residues. Trimming at V came to 4 bases and at J to 4 bases, leaving 5 bases not matched to a gene. CDR3 nucleotides: TGTGCCAGCAGCCCCGGGACAGGGTTAGAGACCCAGTACTTC. Amino acid sequence: CASSPGTGLETQYF.

The chain has TRBV4-3 and TRBJ1-1; the D gene is possibly TRBD1 (5 bases). The V end lost 2 bases, the J end lost 3 bases, and 13 bases lay between the germline ends. Germline CDR1 and CDR2: LGHNA and YSLEER. The CDR3 length is 15 residues. CDR3 protein: CASSQYGGGYTEAFF. The CDR3, as DNA: TGCGCCAGCAGCCAATACGGGGGTGGATACACTGAAGCTTTCTTT.

The chain recombines TRBV18 with TRBJ1-3; D is undetermined. Germline CDR1 and CDR2: KGHSH and LQKENI. The CDR3 loop spans 15 amino acids. Trimming shortened V by 5 bases and J by 0 bases, and 11 bases separated the two germline ends. The CDR3 region has the DNA TGTGCCAGCTCATCCGATCAGAACTCTGGAAACACCATATATTTT. Protein: CASSSDQNSGNTIYF.

V is TRBV6-5 and J is TRBJ1-1, with TRBD1 as a possible D gene (5 bases). With 0 bases removed from V and 3 bases from J, the gap between germline ends came to 11 bases. CDR1 is MNHEY, CDR2 SVGAGI, per germline. The CDR3 has 15 residues. This CDR3 reads CASSYSGQMYTEAFF. CDR3 DNA: TGTGCCAGCAGTTACTCGGGGCAGATGTACACTGAAGCTTTCTTT.

This clone showed up just once. Written as DNA, the CDR3 is TGTGCCACCCAGTGGGATACGCAGTATTTT. It translates to CATQWDTQYF. The rearrangement links TRBV7-8 to TRBJ2-3; the D is unclear. CDR3 size: 10 residues. V lost 10 bases, J lost 6 bases, and 8 bases lay in between. Looked up from germline, CDR1 is SGHVS and CDR2 is FQNEAQ. Supplemented by reference TRBV7-8 and TRBJ2-3, the full variable domain reads GAGVSQSPRYKVAKRGQDVALRCDPISGHVSLFWYQQALGQGPEFLTYFQNEAQLDKSGLPSDRFFAERPEGSVSTLKIQRTQQEDSAVYLCATQWDTQYFGPGTRLTVL.

The chain combines TRBV19 with TRBJ1-2; possibly TRBD1 for D (6 bases). This CDR3 region has 14 residues. The germline V and J ends were trimmed by 4 bases and 4 bases, with 13 bases remaining between them. The germline CDR1 and CDR2 sequences are LNHDA and SQIVND (reference sequence). The DNA for the CDR3 is TGTGCCAGTAGTACCCACAGGGATTCCTATGGCTACACCTTC. Its translation: CASSTHRDSYGYTF.

The chain links TRBV27 to TRBJ1-6; the D gene is possibly TRBD1 (5 bases). Germline V CDR1 and CDR2: MNHEY, SMNVEV (reference sequence). This CDR3 has 14 residues. Trimming shortened V by 4 bases and J by 7 bases, and 11 bases separated the two germline ends. CDR3 sequence reads: CASSYYGGNSPLHF. CDR3 nucleotide sequence: TGTGCCAGCAGTTATTACGGGGGAAATTCACCCCTCCACTTT.

V and J are TRBV5-8 and TRBJ2-5; possibly TRBD1 for D (7 bases). Germline loops: CDR1 SGHTS, CDR2 YDEGEE. This CDR3 is 13 amino acids long. Trimming stripped 5 bases from V and 4 bases from J, with 12 bases between. The CDR3 DNA reads TGTGCCAGCAGGGTCCAGGGGGGAGAGACCCAGTACTTC. Amino acid sequence: CASRVQGGETQYF.

The chain couples TRBV7-9 to TRBJ1-1; 9 positions agree with TRBD1. Germline assignment: CDR1 SEHNR and CDR2 FQNEAQ (reference sequence). CDR3 length equals 13 residues. V lost 1 base to trimming and J lost 8 bases; unmatched junction nucleotides: 2. This CDR3 reads CASSLGGTGEAFF. CDR3 DNA sequence: TGTGCCAGCAGCTTAGGTGGGACAGGGGAAGCTTTCTTT.

The V call is TRBV15, the J call TRBJ2-5, with a tentative D call TRBD2 (5 bases). Trimming shortened V by 1 base and J by 5 bases, and 17 bases separated the two germline ends. Germline CDR1 LNHNV, CDR2 YYDKDF (reference sequence). The CDR3 totals 16 residues. In nucleotides, the CDR3 is TGTGCCACCAGCAGAGCTCTCTCTGACGGGGAGGAGACCCAGTACTTC. The encoded protein is CATSRALSDGEETQYF.

This clone was found a few times. V usage is TRBV4-3 and J usage is TRBJ2-1; D not certain. The V gene lost 4 bases and the J gene lost 5 bases, with 12 bases spanning the gap. The V gene's germline CDR1 is LGHNA and CDR2 YSLEER. The CDR3 runs 14 residues. CDR3 loop: CASSLVTAHNEQFF. Here the CDR3 DNA reads TGCGCCAGCAGCCTCGTTACAGCCCACAATGAGCAGTTCTTC.

The gene calls are TRBV15 and TRBJ1-1; 7 bases are shared with TRBD1. Germline V gene data show CDR1 as LNHNV and CDR2 as YYDKDF (reference sequence). V gave up 6 bases and J gave up 11 bases; unmatched junction bases: 12. The CDR3 covers 13 residues. The CDR3 sequence: CATSDRVTFDAFF. The CDR3 DNA is TGTGCCACCAGTGACAGGGTAACGTTTGACGCTTTCTTT.

This sequence joins TRBV14 and TRBJ1-2; D gene ambiguous. V shed 4 bases and J shed 4 bases, with 10 bases lying between them. Germline loops: CDR1 SGHDN, CDR2 FVKESK. The CDR3 is made up of 13 amino acids. CDR3 in DNA: TGTGCCAGCAGCCCCGGCCCAGGCTATGGCTACACCTTC. Residues: CASSPGPGYGYTF.

This chain uses TRBV9 with TRBJ2-2; no firm D call. Trimming cost V 0 bases and J 3 bases, with 12 bases left between them. CDR1 SGDLS and CDR2 YYNGEE come from the germline V gene. This CDR3 comprises 16 residues. CDR3 region: CASSVDPLGDTGELFF. The CDR3 DNA reads as TGTGCCAGCAGCGTAGATCCTTTGGGCGACACCGGGGAGCTGTTTTTT.

This clone was seen only a few times. This chain links TRBV7-2 with TRBJ2-7; D may be TRBD2 (6 bases). V shed 0 bases and J shed 12 bases, with 12 bases lying between them. Germline V gene data show CDR1 as SGHTA and CDR2 as FQGNSA. The CDR3 runs 12 residues. CDR3 loop: CASSLATGSRYF. The CDR3 DNA reads as TGTGCCAGCAGCTTAGCCACCGGGAGTCGGTACTTC.

The J gene is TRBJ2-1, the V gene TRBV18; 9 bases fit TRBD2. V gave up 6 bases and J gave up 8 bases; unmatched junction bases: 14. CDR1 is KGHSH, CDR2 LQKENI, per germline. The CDR3 contains 16 residues. The CDR3 is CASSPGSGGPRDEQFF. CDR3 in DNA: TGTGCCAGCTCCCCCGGTAGCGGGGGTCCGAGGGATGAGCAGTTCTTC. The entire variable domain, with the rest obtained from reference TRBV18 and TRBJ2-1, is as follows: NAGVMQNPRHLVRRRGQEARLRCSPMKGHSHVYWYRQLPEEGLKFMVYLQKENIIDESGMPKERFSAEFPKEGPSILRIQQVVRGDSAAYFCASSPGSGGPRDEQFFGPGTRLTVL.

The chain links TRBV7-2 to TRBJ2-7; 10 nucleotides line up with TRBD1. With V trimmed by 3 bases and J by 2 bases, 13 bases remained unmatched. CDR3 length equals 18 residues. CDR1 and CDR2 from the germline V gene are SGHTA and FQGNSA. The CDR3 protein is CASSFTGQGPRYPYEQYF. The CDR3 nucleotides are TGTGCCAGCAGCTTTACGGGACAGGGGCCCCGCTACCCCTACGAGCAGTACTTC.

CDR3 loop: CASTPQGAGNTGELFF. CDR3 nucleotides: TGCGCCAGCACCCCACAGGGCGCGGGGAACACCGGGGAGCTGTTTTTT. The chain carries TRBV10-2 and TRBJ2-2, with D possibly matching TRBD1 (6 bases). V lost 7 bases to trimming and J lost 1 base, with 16 bases between them. The CDR3 is made up of 16 amino acids. Germline assignment: CDR1 WSHSY and CDR2 SAAADI.